This TCR beta chain stems from a study of T cells in Graves' hyperthyroidism and ophthalmopathy. Regions amplified from RNA transcripts were the TCR beta CDR3 regions. HTBI primers were the set used in a first-round RT-PCR of the TCR CDR3. In TCRdb, the multiplex PCR reads were re-called with MiXCR into one record per CDR3 protein. The sample has hundreds of thousands of distinct CDR3 sequences, 46% seen once. This clonotype has at least ten counts. As yet, its antigen is unknown. Study-wide results and caveats: In the blood, most expanded thyroid clonotypes above 0.001 appeared as well.

The V gene end was trimmed by 8 bases and the J gene end by 3 bases; junction bases not matched to a gene: 8. This CDR3 comprises 14 residues. The V gene's germline CDR1 is ENHRY and CDR2 SYGVKD. Exclusion of patients followed from uncontrolled infection, other autoimmune disease, pregnancy or lactation. The sequencing sample was made of peripheral blood or thyroid tissue (not recorded which). V and J are TRBV10-3 and TRBJ2-5, with 8 bases lining up with TRBD2. The clonotype originates from a woman aged 18 to 35 with Graves' hyperthyroidism. CDR3 DNA sequence: TGTGCCATCGGGACTAGTAGAAAGGAAGAGACCCAGTACTTC. Its protein is CAIGTSRKEETQYF.